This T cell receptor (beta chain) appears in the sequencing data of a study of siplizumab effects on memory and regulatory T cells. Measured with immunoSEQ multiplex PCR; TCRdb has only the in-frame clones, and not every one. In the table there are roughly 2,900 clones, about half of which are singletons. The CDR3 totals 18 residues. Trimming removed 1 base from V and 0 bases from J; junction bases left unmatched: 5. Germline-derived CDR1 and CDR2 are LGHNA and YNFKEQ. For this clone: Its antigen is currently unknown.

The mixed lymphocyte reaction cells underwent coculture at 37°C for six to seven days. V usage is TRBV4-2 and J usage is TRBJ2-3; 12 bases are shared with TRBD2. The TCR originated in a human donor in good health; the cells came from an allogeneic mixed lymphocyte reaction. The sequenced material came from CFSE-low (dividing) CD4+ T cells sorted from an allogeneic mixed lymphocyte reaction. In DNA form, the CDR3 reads TGTGCCAGCAGCCAAGTCCGGACTAGCGGGACTAGCACAGATACGCAGTATTTT. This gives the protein CASSQVRTSGTSTDTQYF.